This paragraph covers one TCR beta chain sequence. Sequencing used immunoSEQ multiplex PCR; TCRdb keeps in-frame clones, though not all of them. The sample lists under 85,000 clones, 60% to 85% occurring once. This CDR3 spans 16 amino acids. Germline V CDR1 and CDR2: SGHNT, YYREEE (reference sequence). The J segment lost 6 bases and the V segment lost 0 bases, leaving 9 bases of the junction unmatched. The sample comes from a study of blood T cell repertoires in COVID-19. The sequence was obtained from a human donor in a cohort sampled during active COVID-19. This rearrangement joins TRBV5-4 to TRBJ1-1; 9 bases are a match to TRBD1. The sample was peripheral blood. The CDR3 loop reads CASSLGGQGRWAEAFF. The CDR3 DNA is TGTGCCAGCAGCTTGGGGGGACAGGGTAGGTGGGCTGAAGCTTTCTTT.